Each of the 21 T cell receptor beta chains below was sequenced from the same sample in a study of T-cell memory formation after mild COVID-19 (dated by TCRdb to 2020 to 2022). Library prep was done by 5' RACE. For sequencing, an Illumina NovaSeq 6000 was employed. TCRdb cleaned the public reads at Q25 with fastp, built clones with MiXCR and kept in-frame beta chains. A single entry per CDR3 protein holds the most common genes and DNA from its merged rows. The sample records about 430,000 distinct CDR3 sequences, around 24% of which are singletons. The biggest ten clones account for around 9% of the sample. Input material: PBMCs or a T cell subset sorted from them (not recorded which). These receptors were obtained from an adult woman who had mild COVID-19 (a few samples of this study predate the infection). The sample titles of this study are shuffled in the database, so cell type and time point are left out; the donor was told from shared clones.

V usage is TRBV24-1 and J usage is TRBJ2-1; no definite D call. Trimming left V 9 bases short and J 5 bases short, with 4 bases between. The CDR3 is 10 residues long. Per the germline V gene, CDR1 is KGHDR and CDR2 is SFDVKD. The CDR3: CATGDNEQFF. The CDR3 DNA reads as TGTGCCACCGGAGACAATGAGCAGTTCTTC.

J is TRBJ1-1 and V is TRBV4-1; D not resolved. Germline V gene lookup returns CDR1 MGHRA and CDR2 YSYEKL. This CDR3 comprises 13 residues. The V gene lost 1 base and the J gene lost 3 bases, with 6 bases spanning the gap. The CDR3 DNA reads TGCGCCAGCAGCCAAGCCCGGGACACTGAAGCTTTCTTT. Translating it yields CASSQARDTEAFF.

This chain joins TRBV4-3 and TRBJ2-1; no reliable D call. The V and J ends lost 2 bases and 5 bases respectively, with 7 bases between them. Looked up from germline, CDR1 is LGHNA and CDR2 is YSLEER. The CDR3 extends over 13 amino acids. The CDR3 bases are TGCGCCAGCAGCCAAAATGAGGACAATGAGCAGTTCTTC. This translates into CASSQNEDNEQFF.

In its sample, this clonotype was seen a few times. The V call is TRBV15, the J call TRBJ2-5; D is perhaps TRBD2 (5 bases). The V end lost 2 bases, the J end lost 3 bases, and 13 bases lay between the germline ends. The germline gives CDR1 LNHNV, CDR2 YYDKDF (reference sequence). The CDR3 sequence is 15 residues long. The CDR3 here is CATSRSIQREETQYF. CDR3 nucleotide sequence: TGTGCCACCAGCAGATCCATACAGAGGGAAGAGACCCAGTACTTC.

This clonotype was seen a handful of times. The chain combines TRBV6-5 with TRBJ2-3, with D possibly matching TRBD2 (6 bases). The CDR3 consists of 15 residues. V shed 1 base and J shed 2 bases, with 10 bases lying between them. CDR1 is MNHEY and CDR2 is SVGAGI in the germline V gene. The CDR3 coding sequence is TGTGCCAGCAGTTACTGGGGCGGGACCACAGATACGCAGTATTTT. The encoded protein is CASSYWGGTTDTQYF.

This chain uses TRBV15 with TRBJ1-5; D possibly corresponds to TRBD1 (5 bases). Germline CDR1 is LNHNV and CDR2 is YYDKDF (reference sequence). Trimming stripped 0 bases from V and 7 bases from J, with 13 bases between. This CDR3 is 15 amino acids long. The CDR3 DNA follows: TGTGCCACCAGCAGAGATCGAGGGGTTCGACAGCCCCAGCATTTT. Translation: CATSRDRGVRQPQHF.

The V gene is TRBV7-6, the J gene TRBJ1-1; the D is unclear. There are 13 residues in the CDR3. The germline gives CDR1 SGHVS, CDR2 FNYEAQ. Trimming pared 1 base from V and 5 bases from J, leaving 8 bases between. This chain's CDR3 is CASSLDRETEAFF. CDR3 DNA: TGTGCCAGCAGCTTAGATCGGGAGACTGAAGCTTTCTTT. Full variable domain (outside the CDR3, taken from reference TRBV7-6 and TRBJ1-1): GAGVSQSPRYKVTKRGQDVALRCDPISGHVSLYWYRQALGQGPEFLTYFNYEAQQDKSGLPNDRFSAERPEGSISTLTIQRTEQRDSAMYRCASSLDRETEAFFGQGTRLTVV.

This chain uses TRBV12-3 or TRBV12-4 with TRBJ1-4; D gene ambiguous. The V end was cut by 5 bases, the J end by 5 bases, with 12 bases between. This CDR3 contains 14 residues. CDR3 nucleotides: TGTGCCAGCAGTCCCCAGATTAGGAATGAAAAACTGTTTTTT. Amino acid sequence: CASSPQIRNEKLFF.

This chain joins TRBV12-3 or TRBV12-4 and TRBJ1-1; TRBD1 might be the D (6 bases). The CDR3 extends over 13 amino acids. V shed 6 bases and J shed 6 bases, with 14 bases lying between them. The CDR3 sequence is CASRGGQSPEAFF. CDR3 bases: TGTGCCAGCAGGGGAGGACAGTCCCCTGAAGCTTTCTTT.

The CDR3 loop reads CASSTSRDSWFQQYF. CDR3 in DNA: TGTGCCAGCAGCACCAGCCGGGACAGTTGGTTTCAGCAGTACTTC. The chain uses TRBV7-9 and TRBJ2-7; 7 nucleotides align to TRBD1. The CDR3 contains 15 residues. The V gene's germline CDR1 is SEHNR and CDR2 FQNEAQ (reference sequence). V lost 5 bases, J lost 8 bases, and 15 bases stayed unmatched.

V usage is TRBV24-1 and J usage is TRBJ2-1, with 11 bases that match TRBD2. Trimming took 6 bases from V and 4 from J; bases not matched to a gene: 7. CDR1 and CDR2 (germline): KGHDR, SFDVKD. This CDR3 is built from 16 residues. CDR3 in amino acids: CATSPLAGVGYNEQFF. CDR3 in DNA: TGTGCCACCAGTCCACTAGCGGGAGTAGGGTACAATGAGCAGTTCTTC.

The chain couples TRBV12-3 or TRBV12-4 to TRBJ2-7, with a tentative D call TRBD2 (5 bases). This CDR3 has 13 amino acids. Trimming shortened V by 8 bases and J by 6 bases, and 17 bases separated the two germline ends. This CDR3 reads CASRGLTDFEQYF. The CDR3 region has the DNA TGTGCCAGCCGAGGCCTGACGGACTTCGAGCAGTACTTC.

The table lists this clonotype with a few counts. J is TRBJ2-7 and V is TRBV3-1; tentatively, D is TRBD1 (5 bases). Germline V lookup: CDR1 LGHDT, CDR2 YNNKEL (reference sequence). Trimming took 3 bases from V and 3 from J, leaving 12 bases between them. The length of the CDR3 is 14 residues. The CDR3 reads CASSHSDMGYEQYF. CDR3 DNA sequence: TGTGCCAGCAGCCATTCGGACATGGGCTACGAGCAGTACTTC.

This clonotype showed up just a few times. The chain recombines TRBV20-1 with TRBJ2-7; D may be TRBD2 (7 bases). V lost 0 bases to trimming and J lost 4 bases, with 16 bases between them. This CDR3 has 15 residues. The germline gives CDR1 DFQATT, CDR2 SNEGSKA (reference sequence). CDR3 protein: CSARDPGGLEYEQYF. CDR3 sequence (DNA): TGCAGTGCTAGAGACCCCGGGGGGCTGGAATACGAGCAGTACTTC.

This rearrangement joins TRBV29-1 to TRBJ1-2, with D perhaps TRBD1 (5 bases). V lost 5 bases to trimming and J lost 4 bases, with 14 bases between them. The germline CDR1 and CDR2 sequences are SQVTM and ANQGSEA. The CDR3 has 13 residues. Here the CDR3 reads CSVTPGKRYGYTF. The DNA of the CDR3 is TGCAGCGTTACGCCAGGGAAGCGCTATGGCTACACCTTC.

This clonotype was recorded a few times. The CDR3 nucleotides read TGTGCCTGGAGTGGTCAGGGGTCACCCCTCCACTTT. Protein product: CAWSGQGSPLHF. The rearrangement links TRBV30 to TRBJ1-6, with D possibly TRBD1 on 6 matching bases. Germline CDR1 GTSNPN, CDR2 SVGIG (reference sequence). This CDR3 region has 12 residues. V lost 1 base, J lost 10 bases, and 8 bases lay in between.

The chain combines TRBV12-3 or TRBV12-4 with TRBJ1-5; D is perhaps TRBD1 (6 bases). The V end lost 0 bases, the J end lost 7 bases, and 13 bases lay between the germline ends. The CDR3 spans 15 residues. The CDR3 bases are TGTGCCAGCAGTTTAGCCGGGGGCAGGAGACAGCCCCAGCATTTT. Translated: CASSLAGGRRQPQHF.

This clonotype came up a few times. J is TRBJ1-1 and V is TRBV6-5; D possibly corresponds to TRBD1 (6 bases). This CDR3 has 17 residues. The germline CDR1 and CDR2 sequences are MNHEY and SVGAGI. The ends were cut back, 7 bases at V and 6 bases at J, with 27 bases in the middle. The CDR3 protein is CASTSGHTKRWGAEAFF. The DNA for the CDR3 is TGTGCCAGCACTTCGGGACACACAAAGCGGTGGGGGGCTGAAGCTTTCTTT.

This clonotype was recorded a few times. The gene calls are TRBV7-9 and TRBJ2-7, with 8 bases identical to TRBD1. The germline V gene encodes CDR1 SEHNR and CDR2 FQNEAQ (reference sequence). Trimming took 5 bases from V and 12 from J; bases not matched to a gene: 9. CDR3 length equals 12 residues. CDR3 nucleotide sequence: TGTGCCAGCAGCCGAGACAGGGGTAGCGGGTACTTC. It is translated as CASSRDRGSGYF.

The chain has TRBV18 and TRBJ2-1, with TRBD2 matching 9 bases. This CDR3 region has 15 residues. Germline loops: CDR1 KGHSH, CDR2 LQKENI. J gave up 7 bases and V 0 bases, and 4 bases lay outside the gene matches. For the CDR3, the DNA is TGTGCCAGCTCACCACCTAGCGGGGGTGTAAATGAGCAGTTCTTC. Translated: CASSPPSGGVNEQFF.

This clonotype was observed a handful of times. The rearrangement links TRBV20-1 to TRBJ1-2, with D tentatively TRBD1 (6 bases). Germline V gene lookup returns CDR1 DFQATT and CDR2 SNEGSKA (reference sequence). The CDR3 has 12 amino acids. Trimming pared 4 bases from V and 3 bases from J, leaving 9 bases between. DNA of the CDR3: TGCAGTGCTAACCAGGGGTACTATGGCTACACCTTC. Residues: CSANQGYYGYTF.